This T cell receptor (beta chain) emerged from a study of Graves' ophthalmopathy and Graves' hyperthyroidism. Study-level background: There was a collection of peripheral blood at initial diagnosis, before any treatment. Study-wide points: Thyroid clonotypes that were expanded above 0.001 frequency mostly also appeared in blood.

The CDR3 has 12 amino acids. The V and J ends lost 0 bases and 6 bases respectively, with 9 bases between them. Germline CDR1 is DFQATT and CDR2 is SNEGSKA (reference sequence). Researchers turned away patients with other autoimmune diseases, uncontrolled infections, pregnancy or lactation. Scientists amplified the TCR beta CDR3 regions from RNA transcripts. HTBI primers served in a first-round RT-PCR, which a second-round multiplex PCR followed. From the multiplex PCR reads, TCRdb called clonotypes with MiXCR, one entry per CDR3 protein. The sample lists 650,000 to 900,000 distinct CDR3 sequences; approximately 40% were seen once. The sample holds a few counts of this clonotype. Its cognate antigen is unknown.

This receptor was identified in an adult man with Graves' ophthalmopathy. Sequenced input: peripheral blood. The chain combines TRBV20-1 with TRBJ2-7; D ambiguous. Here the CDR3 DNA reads TGCAGTGCTAGAGATCCTGTAGGCGAGCAGTACTTC. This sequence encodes CSARDPVGEQYF.